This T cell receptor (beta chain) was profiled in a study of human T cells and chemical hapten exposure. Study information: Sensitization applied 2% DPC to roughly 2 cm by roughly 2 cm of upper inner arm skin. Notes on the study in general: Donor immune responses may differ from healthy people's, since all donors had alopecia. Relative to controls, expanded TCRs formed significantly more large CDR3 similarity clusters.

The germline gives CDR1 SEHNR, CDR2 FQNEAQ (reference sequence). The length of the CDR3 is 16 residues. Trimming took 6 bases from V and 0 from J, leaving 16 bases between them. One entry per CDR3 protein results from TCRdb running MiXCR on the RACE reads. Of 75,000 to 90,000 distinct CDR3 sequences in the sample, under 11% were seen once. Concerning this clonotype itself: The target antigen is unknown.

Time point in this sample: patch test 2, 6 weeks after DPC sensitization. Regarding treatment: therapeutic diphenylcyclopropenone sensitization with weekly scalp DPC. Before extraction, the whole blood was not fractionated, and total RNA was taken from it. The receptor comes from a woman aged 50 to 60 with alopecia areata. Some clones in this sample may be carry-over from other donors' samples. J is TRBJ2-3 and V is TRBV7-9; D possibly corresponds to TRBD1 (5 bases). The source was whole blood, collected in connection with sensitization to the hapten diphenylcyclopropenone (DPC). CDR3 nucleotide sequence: TGTGCCAGCAGTTTTAGGTCTGGGGCTAGCACAGATACGCAGTATTTT. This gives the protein CASSFRSGASTDTQYF.